The clone carrying this T cell receptor beta chain was picked up many times. No antigen is known for it. The data are from a study of T cells in Graves' hyperthyroidism and ophthalmopathy. Graves' hyperthyroidism was deemed stable given no ophthalmopathy progression within 18 months. Amplified regions were TCR beta CDR3 sequences from RNA transcripts. An initial round of RT-PCR targeting the TCR CDR3 relied on the HTBI primer set. TCRdb called the multiplex PCR reads again in MiXCR, with one record for every CDR3 protein. The sample carries approximately 330,000 distinct CDR3 sequences, 20% to 25% recorded once. Study-wide findings and caveats: With a median lead of around 6.7 months before onset, the model predicted ophthalmopathy. The majority of expanded thyroid clonotypes above 0.001 also appeared in blood.

V lost 3 bases and J lost 2; bases outside the gene matches: 7. There are 16 residues in the CDR3. The V gene's germline CDR1 is SGHRS and CDR2 YFSETQ. This clonotype was sampled from a woman between 45 and 65 years old with Graves' hyperthyroidism. This chain links TRBV5-1 with TRBJ2-5, with 10 positions matching TRBD2. Sequencing input: blood. CDR3 nucleotides: TGCGCCAGCAGCTCTGCTAGCGGGAGTGGGCAAGAGACCCAGTACTTC. It translates to CASSSASGSGQETQYF.